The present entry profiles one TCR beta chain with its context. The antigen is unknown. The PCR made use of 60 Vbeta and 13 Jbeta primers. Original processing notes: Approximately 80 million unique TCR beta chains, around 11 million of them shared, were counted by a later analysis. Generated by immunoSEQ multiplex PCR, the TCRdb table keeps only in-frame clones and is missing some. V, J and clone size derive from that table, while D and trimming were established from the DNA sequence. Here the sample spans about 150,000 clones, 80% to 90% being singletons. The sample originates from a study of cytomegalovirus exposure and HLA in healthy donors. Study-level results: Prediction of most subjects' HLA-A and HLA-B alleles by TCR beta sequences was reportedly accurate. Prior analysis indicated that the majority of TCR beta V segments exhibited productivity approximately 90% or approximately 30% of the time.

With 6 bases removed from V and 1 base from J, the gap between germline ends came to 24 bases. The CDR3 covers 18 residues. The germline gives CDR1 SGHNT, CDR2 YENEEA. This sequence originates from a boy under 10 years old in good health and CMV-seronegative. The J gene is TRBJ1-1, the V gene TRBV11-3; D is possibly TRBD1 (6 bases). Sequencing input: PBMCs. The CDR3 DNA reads TGTGCCAGCAGTACAGGGAGACGCCCCGGCAAGAGGAACACTGAAGCTTTCTTT. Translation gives CASSTGRRPGKRNTEAFF.